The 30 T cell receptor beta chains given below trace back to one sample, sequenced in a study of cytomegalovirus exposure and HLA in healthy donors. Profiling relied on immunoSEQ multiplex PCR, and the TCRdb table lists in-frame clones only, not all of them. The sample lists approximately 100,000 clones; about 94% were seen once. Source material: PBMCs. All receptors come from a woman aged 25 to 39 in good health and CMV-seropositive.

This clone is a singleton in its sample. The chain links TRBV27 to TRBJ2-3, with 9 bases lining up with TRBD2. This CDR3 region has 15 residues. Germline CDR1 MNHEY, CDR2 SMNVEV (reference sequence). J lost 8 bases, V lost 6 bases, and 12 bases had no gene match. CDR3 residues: CASSFLAGQKGTQYF. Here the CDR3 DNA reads TGTGCCAGCAGCTTCCTAGCGGGGCAAAAGGGTACGCAGTATTTT.

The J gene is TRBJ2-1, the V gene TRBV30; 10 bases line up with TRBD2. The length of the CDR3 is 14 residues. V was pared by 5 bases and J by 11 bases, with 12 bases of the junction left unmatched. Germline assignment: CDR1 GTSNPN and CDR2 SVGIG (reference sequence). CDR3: CAWAGTSERGKQFF. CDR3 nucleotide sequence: TGTGCCTGGGCGGGGACTAGCGAGAGGGGTAAGCAGTTCTTC.

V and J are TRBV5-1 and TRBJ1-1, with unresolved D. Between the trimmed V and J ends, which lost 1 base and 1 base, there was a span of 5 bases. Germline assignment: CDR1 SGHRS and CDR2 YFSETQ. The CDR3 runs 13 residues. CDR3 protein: CASSLPGNTEAFF. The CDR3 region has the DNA TGCGCCAGCAGCTTGCCGGGGAACACTGAAGCTTTCTTT.

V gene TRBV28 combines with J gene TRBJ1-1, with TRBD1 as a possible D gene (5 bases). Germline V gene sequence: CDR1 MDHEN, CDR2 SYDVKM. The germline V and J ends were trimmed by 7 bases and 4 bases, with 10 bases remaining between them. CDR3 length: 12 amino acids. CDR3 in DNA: TGTGCCAGCAAGCCAGGGCCCACTGAAGCTTTCTTT. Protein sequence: CASKPGPTEAFF.

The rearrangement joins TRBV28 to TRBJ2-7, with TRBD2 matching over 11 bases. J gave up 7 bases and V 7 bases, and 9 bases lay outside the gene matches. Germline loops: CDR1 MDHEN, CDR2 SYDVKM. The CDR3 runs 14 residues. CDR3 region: CASTLAGGPWEQYF. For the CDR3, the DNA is TGTGCCAGCACCTTAGCGGGAGGGCCGTGGGAGCAGTACTTC.

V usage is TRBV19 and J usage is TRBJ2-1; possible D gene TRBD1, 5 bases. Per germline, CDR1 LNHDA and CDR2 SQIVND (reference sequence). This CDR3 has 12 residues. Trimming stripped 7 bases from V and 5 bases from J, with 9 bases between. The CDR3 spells CASIDRNNEQFF. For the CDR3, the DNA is TGTGCCAGTATTGACAGAAACAATGAGCAGTTCTTC.

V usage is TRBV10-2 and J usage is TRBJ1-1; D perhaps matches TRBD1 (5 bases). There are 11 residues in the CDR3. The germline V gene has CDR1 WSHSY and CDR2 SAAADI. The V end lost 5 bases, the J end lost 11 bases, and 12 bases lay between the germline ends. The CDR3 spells CASSKGLTAFF. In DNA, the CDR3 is TGCGCCAGCAGTAAGGGGCTGACTGCTTTCTTT.

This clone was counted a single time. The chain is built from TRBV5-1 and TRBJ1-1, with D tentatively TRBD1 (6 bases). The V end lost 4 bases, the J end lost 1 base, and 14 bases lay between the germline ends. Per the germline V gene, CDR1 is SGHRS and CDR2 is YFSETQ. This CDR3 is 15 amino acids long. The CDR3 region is CASSPMTGRNTEAFF. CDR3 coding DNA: TGCGCCAGCAGCCCAATGACAGGCAGGAACACTGAAGCTTTCTTT.

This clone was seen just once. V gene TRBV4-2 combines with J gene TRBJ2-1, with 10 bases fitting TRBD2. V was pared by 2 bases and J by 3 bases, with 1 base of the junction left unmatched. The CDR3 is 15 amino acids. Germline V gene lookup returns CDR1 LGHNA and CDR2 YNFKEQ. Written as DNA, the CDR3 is TGTGCCAGCAGCCAAAGCGGGAGGGGCTACAATGAGCAGTTCTTC. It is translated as CASSQSGRGYNEQFF.

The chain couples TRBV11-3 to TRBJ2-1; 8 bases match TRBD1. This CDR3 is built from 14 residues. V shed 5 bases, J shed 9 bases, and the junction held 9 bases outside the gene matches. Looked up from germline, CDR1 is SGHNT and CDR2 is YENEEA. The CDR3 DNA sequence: TGTGCCAGCAGCCCCGGACAGGGATCTGCTGAGCAGTTCTTC. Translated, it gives CASSPGQGSAEQFF.

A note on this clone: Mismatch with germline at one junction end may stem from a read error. CDR3 DNA: TGTGCCAGTAGTATCCGCGACACCGAAGCTTTCTTT. Residues: CASSIRDTEAFF. The chain links TRBV19 to TRBJ1-1; unclear D gene. Germline CDR1 and CDR2: LNHDA and SQIVND (reference sequence). The CDR3 runs 12 residues.

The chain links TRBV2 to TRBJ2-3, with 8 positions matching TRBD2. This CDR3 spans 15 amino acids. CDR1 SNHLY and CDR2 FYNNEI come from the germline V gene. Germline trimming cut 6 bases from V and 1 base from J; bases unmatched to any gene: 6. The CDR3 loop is CASSPTTSGTDTQYF. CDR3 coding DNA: TGTGCCAGCAGCCCTACGACTAGCGGCACAGATACGCAGTATTTT.

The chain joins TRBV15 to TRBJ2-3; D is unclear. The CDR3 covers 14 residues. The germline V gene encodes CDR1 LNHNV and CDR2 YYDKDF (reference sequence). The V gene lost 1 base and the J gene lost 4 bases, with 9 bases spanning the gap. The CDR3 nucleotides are TGTGCCACCAGCAGAGGAGGTATGGCAGATACGCAGTATTTT. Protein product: CATSRGGMADTQYF.

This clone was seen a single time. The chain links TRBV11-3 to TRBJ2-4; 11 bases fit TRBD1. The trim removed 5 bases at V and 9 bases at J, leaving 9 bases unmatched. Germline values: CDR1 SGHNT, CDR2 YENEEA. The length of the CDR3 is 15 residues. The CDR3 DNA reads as TGTGCCAGCAGCCCCCGGGACAGGGGGATGGGCATTCAGTACTTC. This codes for CASSPRDRGMGIQYF.

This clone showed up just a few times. CDR3 bases: TGTGCCAGCAGTGAAGCTCTGGCAGTGGGCTACACCTTC. The encoded protein is CASSEALAVGYTF. The V gene is TRBV2, the J gene TRBJ1-2; no definite D call. Germline-derived CDR1 and CDR2 are SNHLY and FYNNEI. The CDR3 loop spans 13 amino acids. Trimming left V 0 bases short and J 8 bases short, with 10 bases between.

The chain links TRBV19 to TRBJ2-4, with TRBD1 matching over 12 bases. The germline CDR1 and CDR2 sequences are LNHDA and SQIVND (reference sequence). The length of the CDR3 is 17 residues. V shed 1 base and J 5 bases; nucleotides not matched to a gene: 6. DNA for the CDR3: TGTGCCAGTAGTATAGGCGGGACAGGGGGCAAGGAAAACATTCAGTACTTC. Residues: CASSIGGTGGKENIQYF.

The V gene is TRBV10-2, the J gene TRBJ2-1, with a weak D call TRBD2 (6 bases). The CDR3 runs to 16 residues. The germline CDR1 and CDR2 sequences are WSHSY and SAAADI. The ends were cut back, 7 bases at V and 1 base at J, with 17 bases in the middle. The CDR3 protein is CASKQAEAGSYNEQFF. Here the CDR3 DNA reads TGCGCCAGCAAGCAGGCGGAGGCGGGATCCTACAATGAGCAGTTCTTC.

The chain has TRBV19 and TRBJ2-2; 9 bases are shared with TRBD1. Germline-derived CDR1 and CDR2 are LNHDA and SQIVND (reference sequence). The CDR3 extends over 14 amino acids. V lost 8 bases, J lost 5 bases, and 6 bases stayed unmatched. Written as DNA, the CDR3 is TGTGCCAGTTGGACAGGGGAAGGGACCGGGGAGCTGTTTTTT. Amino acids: CASWTGEGTGELFF.

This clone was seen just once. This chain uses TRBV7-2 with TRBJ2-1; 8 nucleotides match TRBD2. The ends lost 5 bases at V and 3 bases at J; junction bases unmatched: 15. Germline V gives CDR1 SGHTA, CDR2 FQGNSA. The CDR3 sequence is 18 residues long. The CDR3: CASSLLALAGPNYNEQFF. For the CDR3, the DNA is TGTGCCAGCAGCCTTCTCGCGTTAGCGGGACCAAACTACAATGAGCAGTTCTTC. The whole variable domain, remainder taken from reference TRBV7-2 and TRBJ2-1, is GAGVSQSPSNKVTEKGKDVELRCDPISGHTALYWYRQSLGQGLEFLIYFQGNSAPDKSGLPSDRFSAERTGGSVSTLTIQRTQQEDSAVYLCASSLLALAGPNYNEQFFGPGTRLTVL.

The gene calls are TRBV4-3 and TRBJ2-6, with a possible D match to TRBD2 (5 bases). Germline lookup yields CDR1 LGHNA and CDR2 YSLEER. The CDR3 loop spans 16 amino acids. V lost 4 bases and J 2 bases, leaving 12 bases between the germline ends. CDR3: CASSPAGGPGANVLTF. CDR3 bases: TGCGCCAGCAGCCCCGCGGGTGGCCCTGGGGCCAACGTCCTGACTTTC.

CDR3 sequence (DNA): TGTGCCAGCAGCTTAAGTGTCAGGGGCCGGAGGAACACCGGGGAGCTGTTTTTT. Protein sequence: CASSLSVRGRRNTGELFF. This chain uses TRBV7-3 with TRBJ2-2; tentatively, D is TRBD1 (6 bases). Looked up from germline, CDR1 is SGHTA and CDR2 is FQGTGA. This CDR3 comprises 18 residues. Trimming left V 1 base short and J 1 base short, with 16 bases between.

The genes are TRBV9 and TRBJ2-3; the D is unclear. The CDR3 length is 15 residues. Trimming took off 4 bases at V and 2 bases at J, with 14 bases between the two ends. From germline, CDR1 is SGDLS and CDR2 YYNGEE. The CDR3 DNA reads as TGTGCCAGCAGCACCCCTAGTCCCCCCACAGATACGCAGTATTTT. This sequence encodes CASSTPSPPTDTQYF.

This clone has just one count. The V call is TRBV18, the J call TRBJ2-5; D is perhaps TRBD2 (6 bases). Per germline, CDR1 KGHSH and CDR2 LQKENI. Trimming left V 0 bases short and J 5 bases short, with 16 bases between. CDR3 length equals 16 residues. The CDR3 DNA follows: TGTGCCAGCTCACCACCAACCGGGAGAGGGTTGGAGACCCAGTACTTC. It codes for CASSPPTGRGLETQYF.

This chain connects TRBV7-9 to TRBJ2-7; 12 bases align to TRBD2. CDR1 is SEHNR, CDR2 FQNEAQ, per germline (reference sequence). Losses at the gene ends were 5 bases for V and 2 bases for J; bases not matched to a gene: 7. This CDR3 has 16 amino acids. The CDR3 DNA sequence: TGTGCCAGCAGCCTGCGGCTAGCGGGAGGGGCCTACGAGCAGTACTTC. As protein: CASSLRLAGGAYEQYF.

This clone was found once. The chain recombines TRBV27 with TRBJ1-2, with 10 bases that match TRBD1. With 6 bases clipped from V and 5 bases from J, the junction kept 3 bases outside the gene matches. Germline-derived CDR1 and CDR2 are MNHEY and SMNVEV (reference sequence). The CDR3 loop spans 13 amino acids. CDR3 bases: TGTGCCAGCAGGAGGACAGGGGGTTATGGCTACACCTTC. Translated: CASRRTGGYGYTF.

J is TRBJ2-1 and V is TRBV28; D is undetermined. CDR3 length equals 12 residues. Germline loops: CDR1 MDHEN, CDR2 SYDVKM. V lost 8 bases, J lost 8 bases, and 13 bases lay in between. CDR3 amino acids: CASVALGYEQFF. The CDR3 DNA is TGTGCCAGCGTTGCCCTAGGCTATGAGCAGTTCTTC.

This CDR3 is CASSWGSMNTEAFF. The CDR3, as DNA: TGTGCCAGTAGTTGGGGCTCGATGAACACTGAAGCTTTCTTT. The gene calls are TRBV19 and TRBJ1-1; possible D gene TRBD1, 5 bases. The CDR3 runs to 14 residues. Trimming left V 5 bases short and J 0 bases short, with 10 bases between. The germline CDR1 and CDR2 sequences are LNHDA and SQIVND (reference sequence).

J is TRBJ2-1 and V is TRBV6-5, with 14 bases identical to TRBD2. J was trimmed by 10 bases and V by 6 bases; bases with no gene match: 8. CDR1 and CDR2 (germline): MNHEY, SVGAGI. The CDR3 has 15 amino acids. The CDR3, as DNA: TGTGCCAGCAGACGTGGACTAGCGGGAGGCAGAGAGCAGTTCTTC. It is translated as CASRRGLAGGREQFF.

The CDR3 here is CASSMTQGETQYF. The CDR3 DNA reads TGTGCCAGTAGTATGACGCAGGGAGAGACCCAGTACTTC. The genes are TRBV19 and TRBJ2-5; a weak D match, TRBD1 (5 bases). V was trimmed by 3 bases and J by 4 bases, leaving 9 bases between them. Germline V gene sequence: CDR1 LNHDA, CDR2 SQIVND (reference sequence). CDR3 length equals 13 residues.

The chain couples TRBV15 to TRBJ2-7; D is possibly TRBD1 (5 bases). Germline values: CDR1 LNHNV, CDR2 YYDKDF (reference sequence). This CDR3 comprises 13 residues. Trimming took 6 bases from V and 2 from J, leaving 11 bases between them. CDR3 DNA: TGTGCCACCAGGCGGACACATACCTACGAGCAGTACTTC. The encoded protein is CATRRTHTYEQYF.